Listed here are 9 T cell receptor beta chains from one sample, sequenced in a study of Ad26.COV2.S vaccination and SARS-CoV-2 variants. Treatment defined: 15 to 20 received Ad26.COV2.S at low or high dose, single or two shots; roughly 5 received placebo; per-sample allocation not given. Sampling took place 63 days after the first vaccine or placebo injection. Sequencing was performed with immunoSEQ multiplex PCR; in TCRdb, only in-frame clones are kept and a portion is missing. The table includes about 400,000 clones, 85% to 90% detected once. The source material was peripheral blood, sampled in a trial of Ad26.COV2.S vaccine versus placebo. Every receptor here comes from a person aged 18-65 years who received the Ad26.COV2.S COVID-19 vaccine or a placebo.

CDR3 residues: CASSPLQALNEKLFF. For the CDR3, the DNA is TGTGCCAGCAGCCCGTTACAGGCACTCAATGAAAAACTGTTTTTT. The V gene is TRBV5-7, the J gene TRBJ1-4, with a tentative D call TRBD1 (5 bases). TRBV5-7 is classed as an ORF, of uncertain function. The CDR3 runs to 15 residues. V dropped 4 bases and J dropped 5 bases, with 15 bases sitting between them.

This chain links TRBV5-6 with TRBJ2-5; 10 bases match TRBD2. CDR1 SGHDT and CDR2 YYEEEE come from the germline V gene. This CDR3 region has 16 residues. V trimming: 4 bases; J trimming: 2 bases; junction bases outside the gene matches: 8. The CDR3 here is CASSVLLAGIQETQYF. CDR3 bases: TGTGCCAGCAGCGTCTTACTAGCGGGGATACAAGAGACCCAGTACTTC.

This chain links TRBV9 with TRBJ1-1; D unclear. This CDR3 is built from 14 residues. Trimming removed 4 bases at V and 12 bases at J, with 22 bases between. Per the germline V gene, CDR1 is SGDLS and CDR2 is YYNGEE. The CDR3 bases are TGTGCCAGCAGCCAAGATCCGGGCCGGAGGGTGCCTTTCTTT. It specifies CASSQDPGRRVPFF.

The DNA for the CDR3 is TGCGCCAGCAGCTCGCAGACTAGCGGGGAGACCCAGTACTTC. It yields the protein CASSSQTSGETQYF. V and J are TRBV5-1 and TRBJ2-5; TRBD2 aligns across 10 bases. The V segment lost 3 bases and the J segment 5 bases; nucleotides outside the gene matches: 4. This CDR3 comprises 14 residues. Germline V lookup: CDR1 SGHRS, CDR2 YFSETQ.

The chain joins TRBV19 to TRBJ2-3, with D perhaps matching TRBD1 (6 bases). The CDR3 loop spans 14 amino acids. Germline V lookup: CDR1 LNHDA, CDR2 SQIVND (reference sequence). Trimming took off 6 bases at V and 0 bases at J, with 10 bases between the two ends. The DNA for the CDR3 is TGTGCCAGTAGCCTACAGGGTAGCACAGATACGCAGTATTTT. It encodes CASSLQGSTDTQYF.

V usage is TRBV7-2 and J usage is TRBJ2-3; D is undetermined. V was shortened by 7 bases and J by 2 bases, with 13 bases between the two germline ends. Germline assignment: CDR1 SGHTA and CDR2 FQGNSA. CDR3 size: 14 residues. The chain's CDR3 is CASTPGSLTDTQYF. The CDR3 DNA follows: TGTGCCAGCACCCCGGGCAGCCTCACAGATACGCAGTATTTT.

The chain has TRBV7-9 and TRBJ1-6, with D maybe TRBD1 (5 bases). Trimming stripped 3 bases from V and 10 bases from J, with 19 bases between. This CDR3 spans 16 amino acids. Germline lookup yields CDR1 SEHNR and CDR2 FQNEAQ (reference sequence). This chain's CDR3 is CASSFPRDRQESPLHF. The CDR3 coding sequence is TGTGCCAGCAGCTTTCCCCGGGACCGCCAAGAATCACCCCTCCACTTT.

The genes are TRBV5-1 and TRBJ2-5; 9 bases agree with TRBD2. This CDR3 has 17 amino acids. Germline loops: CDR1 SGHRS, CDR2 YFSETQ. Trimming cost V 5 bases and J 3 bases; bases outside gene matches: 14. The CDR3 loop reads CASRKIGELAGKETQYF. CDR3 sequence (DNA): TGCGCCAGCAGAAAAATCGGTGAACTAGCGGGTAAAGAGACCCAGTACTTC.

DNA of the CDR3: TGTGCCAGCAGCACAACAGGTAGTCCGGGTGAAAAACTGTTTTTT. Translation: CASSTTGSPGEKLFF. The chain combines TRBV21-1 with TRBJ1-4; no check of the table's D call, TRBD1, against the DNA was made. TRBV21-1 is a listed pseudogene. This CDR3 is 15 amino acids long.